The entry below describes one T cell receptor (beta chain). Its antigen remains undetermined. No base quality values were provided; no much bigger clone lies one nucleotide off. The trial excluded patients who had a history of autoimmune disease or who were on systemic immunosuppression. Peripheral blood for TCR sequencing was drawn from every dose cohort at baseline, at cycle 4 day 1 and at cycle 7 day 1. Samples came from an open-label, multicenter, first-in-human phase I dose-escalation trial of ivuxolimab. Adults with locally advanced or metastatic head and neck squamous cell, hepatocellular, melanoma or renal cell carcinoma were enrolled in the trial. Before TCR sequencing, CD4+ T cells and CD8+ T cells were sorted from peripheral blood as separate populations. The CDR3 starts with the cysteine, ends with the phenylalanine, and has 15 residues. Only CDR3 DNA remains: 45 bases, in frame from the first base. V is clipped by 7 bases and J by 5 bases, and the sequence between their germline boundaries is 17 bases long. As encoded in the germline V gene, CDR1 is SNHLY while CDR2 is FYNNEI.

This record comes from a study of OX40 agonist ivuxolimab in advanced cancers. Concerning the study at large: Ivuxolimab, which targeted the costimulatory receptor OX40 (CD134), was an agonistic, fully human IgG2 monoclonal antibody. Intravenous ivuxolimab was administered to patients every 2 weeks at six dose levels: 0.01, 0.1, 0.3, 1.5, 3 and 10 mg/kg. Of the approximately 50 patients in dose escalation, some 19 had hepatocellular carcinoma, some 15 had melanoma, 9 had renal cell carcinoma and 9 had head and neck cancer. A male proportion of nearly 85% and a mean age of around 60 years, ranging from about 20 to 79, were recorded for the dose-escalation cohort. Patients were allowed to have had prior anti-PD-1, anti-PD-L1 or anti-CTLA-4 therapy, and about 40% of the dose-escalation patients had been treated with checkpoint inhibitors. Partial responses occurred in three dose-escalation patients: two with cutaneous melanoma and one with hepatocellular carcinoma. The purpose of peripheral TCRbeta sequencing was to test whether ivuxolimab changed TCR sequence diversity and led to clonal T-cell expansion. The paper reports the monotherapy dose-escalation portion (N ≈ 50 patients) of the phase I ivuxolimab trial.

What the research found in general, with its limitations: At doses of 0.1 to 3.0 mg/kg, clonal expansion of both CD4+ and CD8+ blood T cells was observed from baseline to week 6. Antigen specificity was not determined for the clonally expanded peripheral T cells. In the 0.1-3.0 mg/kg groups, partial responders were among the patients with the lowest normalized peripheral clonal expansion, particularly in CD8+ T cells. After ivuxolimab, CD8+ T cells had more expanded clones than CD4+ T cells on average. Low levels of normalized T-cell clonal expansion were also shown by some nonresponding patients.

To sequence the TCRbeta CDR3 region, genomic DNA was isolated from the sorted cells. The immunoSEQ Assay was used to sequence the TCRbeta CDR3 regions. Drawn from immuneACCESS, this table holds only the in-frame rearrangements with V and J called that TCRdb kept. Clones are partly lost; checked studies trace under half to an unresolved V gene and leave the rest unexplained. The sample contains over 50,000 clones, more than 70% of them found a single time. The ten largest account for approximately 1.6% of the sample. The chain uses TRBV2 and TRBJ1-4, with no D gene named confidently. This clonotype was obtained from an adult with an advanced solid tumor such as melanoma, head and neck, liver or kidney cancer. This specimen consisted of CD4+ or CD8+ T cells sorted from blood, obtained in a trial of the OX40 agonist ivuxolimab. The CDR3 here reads CASKGGSGINEKLFF. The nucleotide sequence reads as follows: TGTGCCAGCAAAGGCGGGTCAGGCATAAATGAAAAACTGTTTTTT. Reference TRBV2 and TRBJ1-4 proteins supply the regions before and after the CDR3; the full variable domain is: EPEVTQTPSHQVTQMGQEVILRCVPISNHLYFYWYRQILGQKVEFLVSFYNNEISEKSEIFDDQFSVERPDGSNFTLKIRSTKLEDSAMYFCASKGGSGINEKLFFGSGTQLSVL.